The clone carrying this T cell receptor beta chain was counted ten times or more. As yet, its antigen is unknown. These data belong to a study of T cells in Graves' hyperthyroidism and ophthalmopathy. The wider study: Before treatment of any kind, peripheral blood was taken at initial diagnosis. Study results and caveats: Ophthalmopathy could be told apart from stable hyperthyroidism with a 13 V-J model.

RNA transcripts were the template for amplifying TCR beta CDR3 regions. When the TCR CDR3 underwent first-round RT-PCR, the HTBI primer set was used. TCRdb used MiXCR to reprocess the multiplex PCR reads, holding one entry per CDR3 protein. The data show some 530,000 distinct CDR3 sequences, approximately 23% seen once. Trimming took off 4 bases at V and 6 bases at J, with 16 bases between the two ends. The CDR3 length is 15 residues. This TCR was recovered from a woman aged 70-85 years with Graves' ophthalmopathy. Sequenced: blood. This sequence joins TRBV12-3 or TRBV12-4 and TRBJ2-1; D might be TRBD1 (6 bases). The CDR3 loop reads CASSSQGTLGNEQFF. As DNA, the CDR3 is TGTGCCAGCAGTTCTCAGGGGACCCTAGGCAATGAGCAGTTCTTC.